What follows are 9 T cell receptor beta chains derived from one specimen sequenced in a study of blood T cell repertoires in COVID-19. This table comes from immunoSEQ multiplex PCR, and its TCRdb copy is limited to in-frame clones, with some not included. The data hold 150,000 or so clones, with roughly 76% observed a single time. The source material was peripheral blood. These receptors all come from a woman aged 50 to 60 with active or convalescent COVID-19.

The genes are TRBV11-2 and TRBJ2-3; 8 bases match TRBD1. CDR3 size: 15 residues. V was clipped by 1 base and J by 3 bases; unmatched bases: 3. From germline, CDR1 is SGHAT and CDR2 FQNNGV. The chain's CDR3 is CASSLGDRRTDTQYF. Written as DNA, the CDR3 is TGTGCCAGCAGCTTAGGGGACAGGAGGACAGATACGCAGTATTTT.

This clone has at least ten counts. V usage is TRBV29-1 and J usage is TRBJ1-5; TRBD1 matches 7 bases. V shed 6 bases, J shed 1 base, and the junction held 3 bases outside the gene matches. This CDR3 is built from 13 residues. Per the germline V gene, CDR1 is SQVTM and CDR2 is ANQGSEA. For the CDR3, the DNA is TGCAGCGTAAGGACAGGAAGCAATCAGCCCCAGCATTTT. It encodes CSVRTGSNQPQHF.

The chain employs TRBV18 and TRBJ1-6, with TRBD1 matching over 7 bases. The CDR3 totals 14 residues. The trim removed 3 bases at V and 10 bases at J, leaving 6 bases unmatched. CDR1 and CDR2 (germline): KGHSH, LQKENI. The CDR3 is CASSPTGVGSPLHF. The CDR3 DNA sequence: TGTGCCAGCTCACCTACAGGGGTTGGCTCACCCCTCCACTTT.

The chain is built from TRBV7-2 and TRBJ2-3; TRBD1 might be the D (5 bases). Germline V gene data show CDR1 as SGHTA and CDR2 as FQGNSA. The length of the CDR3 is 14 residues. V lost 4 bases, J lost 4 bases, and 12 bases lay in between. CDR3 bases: TGTGCCAGCAGCTCCTCAGGGCCCTCAGATACGCAGTATTTT. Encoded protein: CASSSSGPSDTQYF.

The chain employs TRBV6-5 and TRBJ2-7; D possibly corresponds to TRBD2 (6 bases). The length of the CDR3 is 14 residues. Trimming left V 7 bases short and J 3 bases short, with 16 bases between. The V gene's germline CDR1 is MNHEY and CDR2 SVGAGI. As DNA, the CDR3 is TGTGCCAGCAAGACCGGGACTGGAGTCTACGAGCAGTACTTC. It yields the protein CASKTGTGVYEQYF.

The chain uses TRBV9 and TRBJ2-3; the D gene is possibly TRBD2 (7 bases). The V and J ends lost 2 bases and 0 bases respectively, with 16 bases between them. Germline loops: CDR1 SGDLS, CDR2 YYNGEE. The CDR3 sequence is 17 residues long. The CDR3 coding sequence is TGTGCCAGCAGCGTTTCCTCTGCGGGGGCCAGCACAGATACGCAGTATTTT. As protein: CASSVSSAGASTDTQYF.

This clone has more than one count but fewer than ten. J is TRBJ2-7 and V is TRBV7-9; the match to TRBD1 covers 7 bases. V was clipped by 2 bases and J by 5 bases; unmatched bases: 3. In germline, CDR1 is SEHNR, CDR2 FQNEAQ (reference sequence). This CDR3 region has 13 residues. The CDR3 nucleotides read TGTGCCAGCAGCTTAACAACAGGGGACGAGCAGTACTTC. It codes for CASSLTTGDEQYF.

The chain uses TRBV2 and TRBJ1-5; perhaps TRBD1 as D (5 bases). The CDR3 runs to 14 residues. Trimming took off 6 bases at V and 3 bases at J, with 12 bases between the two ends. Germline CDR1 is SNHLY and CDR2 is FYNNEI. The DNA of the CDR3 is TGTGCCAGCAGAGGGACTTCTAACAATCAGCCCCAGCATTTT. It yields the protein CASRGTSNNQPQHF.

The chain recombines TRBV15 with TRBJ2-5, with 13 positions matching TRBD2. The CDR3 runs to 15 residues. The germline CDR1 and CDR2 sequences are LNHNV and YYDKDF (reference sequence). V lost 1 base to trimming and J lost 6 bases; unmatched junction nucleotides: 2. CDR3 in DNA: TGTGCCACCAGCAGAGCGACTAGCGGGAGGAAGACCCAGTACTTC. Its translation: CATSRATSGRKTQYF. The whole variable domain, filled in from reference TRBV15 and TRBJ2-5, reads DAMVIQNPRYQVTQFGKPVTLSCSQTLNHNVMYWYQQKSSQAPKLLFHYYDKDFNNEADTPDNFQSRRPNTSFCFLDIRSPGLGDTAMYLCATSRATSGRKTQYFGPGTRLLVL.